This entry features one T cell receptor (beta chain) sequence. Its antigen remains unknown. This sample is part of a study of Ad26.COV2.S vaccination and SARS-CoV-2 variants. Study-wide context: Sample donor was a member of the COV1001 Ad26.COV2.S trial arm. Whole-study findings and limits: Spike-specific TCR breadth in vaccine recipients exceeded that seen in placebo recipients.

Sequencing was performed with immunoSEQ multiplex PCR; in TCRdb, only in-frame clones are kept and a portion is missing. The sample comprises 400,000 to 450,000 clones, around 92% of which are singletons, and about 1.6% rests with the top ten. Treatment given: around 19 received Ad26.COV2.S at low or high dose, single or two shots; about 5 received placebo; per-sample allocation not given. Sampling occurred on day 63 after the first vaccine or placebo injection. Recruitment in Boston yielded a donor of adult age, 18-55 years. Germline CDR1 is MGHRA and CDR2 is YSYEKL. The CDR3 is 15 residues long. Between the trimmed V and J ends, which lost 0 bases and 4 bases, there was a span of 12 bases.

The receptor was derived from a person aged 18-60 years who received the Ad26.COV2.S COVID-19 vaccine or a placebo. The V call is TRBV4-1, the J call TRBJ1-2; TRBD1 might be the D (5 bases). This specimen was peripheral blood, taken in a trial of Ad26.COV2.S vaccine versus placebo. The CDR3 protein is CASSQDLTGSYGYTF. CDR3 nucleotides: TGCGCCAGCAGCCAAGATTTAACAGGAAGCTATGGCTACACCTTC.